This T cell receptor beta chain was captured by sequencing in a study of blood T cell repertoires in COVID-19 (dated by TCRdb to about 2020). For context, the study as a whole: The collaborator samples originated in the United States, Italy and Spain and spanned the acute and convalescent phases of COVID-19. HLA class I and class II types, where available, came from metadata supplied by the sample provider rather than from assay-based typing. The samples were drawn from the first 160 participants of the ongoing ImmuneRACE study and from about 1,200 subjects provided by 6 global collaborators. The sample metadata nearly always contained a de-identified subject ID, COVID-19 status, age in years and sex. The material from the prospective study consisted of cDNA or gDNA derived from T cells, B-cell-depleted T cells, or PBMCs. The repertoires were made available in a free public database intended to serve as a resource for research on the immune response to SARS-CoV-2. The dataset comprised deeply sampled blood TCRbeta repertoires from subjects exposed to, actively infected with, or recovered from COVID-19.

V and J lose 5 bases and 3 bases, and a span of 11 bases separates them. Inclusive of the bounding cysteine and phenylalanine, the CDR3 is 14 residues long. The entry retains the CDR3 DNA only, 42 bases that are in frame from base 1. In the germline V gene (reference sequence), CDR1 corresponds to SEHNR and CDR2 to FQNEAQ. TCRbeta CDR3 regions were amplified from genomic DNA by means of the immunoSEQ Assay, a bias-controlled multiplex PCR. In the original analysis: Nucleated cell counts per sample were estimated from amplification of reference gene primers within the assay. To quantify the absolute abundance of each unique TCRbeta CDR3 rearrangement, sequence reads were collapsed and filtered. Productive Simpson clonality was computed per sample as the square root of Simpson's diversity index over productive rearrangements. In TCRdb, the immuneACCESS table is reduced to in-frame sequences with V and J assigned. These tables do not hold every clone; where another copy was compared, an unresolved V gene accounts for under half, and the others remain unexplained. The DNA was the basis for D and trimming; V, J and clone size are from that table. This sample comprises some 150,000 clones, under 85% of them detected only once. The leading ten clones occupy approximately 1.6% of the sample.

In the prospective study, participants were roughly 18 to 100 years old, resided in 24 geographic areas of the United States, and were enrolled through a virtual design. To assign participants to cohorts, the prospective study relied on clinical history that participants themselves reported in a screening survey and a study questionnaire. Exposed participants had been in contact with someone with a PCR-confirmed or clinician-diagnosed COVID-19 case within 2 weeks of study entry. Each participant in the prospective study had whole blood, serum and a nasopharyngeal or oropharyngeal swab collected by mobile phlebotomists. Over a roughly two-month period, participants in the prospective study had the option of providing additional blood draws and questionnaires. Prospective study blood samples were shipped either frozen or at room temperature before DNA extraction. This clone has only one observation. Its antigen is unknown. No base quality information exists; no much larger clone differs at one position.

Beyond this particular receptor, the publication reports: How much clinical and demographic metadata was included differed by source and by participant, and the metadata was provided uncurated.

The sequencing sample was made of PBMCs or T cells enriched from blood (not recorded which). The chain uses TRBV7-9 and TRBJ2-4; D gene: possibly TRBD1, on 5 matching bases. This TCR was recovered from a woman aged 18-29 years who had been exposed to COVID-19. The CDR3 is CASSPPQGKNIQYF. The sequence in DNA is TGTGCCAGCAGCCCGCCCCAGGGCAAAAACATTCAGTACTTC.